These 6 T cell receptor beta chains originate from one sample sequenced in a study of untreated major depressive disorder. TCRdb keeps only in-frame clones here, not all; method: immunoSEQ multiplex PCR. The sample includes some 21,000 clones, roughly 89% of them seen just once. The sample consisted of CD4+ T cells from PBMCs. These receptors were taken from a woman aged 35 to 49 in good health.

The V call is TRBV9, the J call TRBJ2-5; D is ambiguous. V shed 0 bases and J shed 2 bases, with 8 bases lying between them. The CDR3 runs 14 residues. CDR1 is SGDLS, CDR2 YYNGEE, per germline. CDR3 residues: CASSVGVMQETQYF. The CDR3 region has the DNA TGTGCCAGCAGCGTAGGGGTCATGCAAGAGACCCAGTACTTC.

This chain uses TRBV4-2 with TRBJ2-6, with a possible D match to TRBD1 (5 bases). CDR1 LGHNA and CDR2 YNFKEQ come from the germline V gene. The CDR3 sequence is 16 residues long. V was pared by 0 bases and J by 4 bases, with 10 bases between. CDR3 residues: CASSQDGAAGANVLTF. Written as DNA, the CDR3 is TGTGCCAGCAGCCAAGATGGGGCAGCCGGGGCCAACGTCCTGACTTTC.

The rearrangement uses TRBV11-2 and TRBJ1-5, with unresolved D. There are 13 residues in the CDR3. Trimming took 1 base from V and 6 from J, leaving 7 bases between them. Germline V gene lookup returns CDR1 SGHAT and CDR2 FQNNGV. In DNA form, the CDR3 reads TGTGCCAGCAGCTTAGCGGAGGGTCAGCCCCAGCATTTT. It yields the protein CASSLAEGQPQHF.

The chain uses TRBV10-3 and TRBJ2-3; the match to TRBD1 covers 11 bases. Losses at the gene ends were 4 bases for V and 1 base for J; bases not matched to a gene: 7. Germline values: CDR1 ENHRY, CDR2 SYGVKD. The CDR3 extends over 17 amino acids. The CDR3 is CAISGGTGGGGTDTQYF. The CDR3 DNA follows: TGTGCCATCAGTGGAGGGACAGGGGGTGGGGGCACAGATACGCAGTATTTT.

The chain uses TRBV9 and TRBJ2-5, with D perhaps given as TRBD1 or TRBD2 (6 bases each). The V end was cut by 0 bases, the J end by 1 base, with 16 bases between. The V gene's germline CDR1 is SGDLS and CDR2 YYNGEE. The CDR3 runs 17 residues. CDR3 residues: CASSVGLEGGGQETQYF. In DNA, the CDR3 is TGTGCCAGCAGCGTAGGCTTAGAGGGGGGTGGCCAAGAGACCCAGTACTTC.

V and J are TRBV19 and TRBJ1-2; D unresolved. This CDR3 contains 14 residues. Trimming took off 0 bases at V and 4 bases at J, with 9 bases between the two ends. The germline V gene encodes CDR1 LNHDA and CDR2 SQIVND (reference sequence). The CDR3 is CASSIEKGSYGYTF. DNA of the CDR3: TGTGCCAGTAGTATAGAGAAGGGCAGCTATGGCTACACCTTC.